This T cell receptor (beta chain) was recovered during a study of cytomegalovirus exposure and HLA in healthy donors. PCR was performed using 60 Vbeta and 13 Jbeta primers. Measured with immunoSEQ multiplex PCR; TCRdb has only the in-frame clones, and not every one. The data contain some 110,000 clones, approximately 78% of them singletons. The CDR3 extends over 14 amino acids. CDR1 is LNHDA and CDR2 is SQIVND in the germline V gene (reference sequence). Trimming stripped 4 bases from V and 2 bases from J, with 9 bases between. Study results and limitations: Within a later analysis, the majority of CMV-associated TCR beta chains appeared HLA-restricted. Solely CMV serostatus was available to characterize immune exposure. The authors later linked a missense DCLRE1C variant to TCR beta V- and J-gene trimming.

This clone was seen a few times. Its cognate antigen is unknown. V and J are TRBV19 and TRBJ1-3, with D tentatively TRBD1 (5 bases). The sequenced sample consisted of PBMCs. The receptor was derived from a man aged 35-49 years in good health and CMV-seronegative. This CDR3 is CASSSQGAGNTIYF. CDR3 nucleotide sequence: TGTGCCAGTAGTAGCCAGGGCGCTGGAAACACCATATATTTT.